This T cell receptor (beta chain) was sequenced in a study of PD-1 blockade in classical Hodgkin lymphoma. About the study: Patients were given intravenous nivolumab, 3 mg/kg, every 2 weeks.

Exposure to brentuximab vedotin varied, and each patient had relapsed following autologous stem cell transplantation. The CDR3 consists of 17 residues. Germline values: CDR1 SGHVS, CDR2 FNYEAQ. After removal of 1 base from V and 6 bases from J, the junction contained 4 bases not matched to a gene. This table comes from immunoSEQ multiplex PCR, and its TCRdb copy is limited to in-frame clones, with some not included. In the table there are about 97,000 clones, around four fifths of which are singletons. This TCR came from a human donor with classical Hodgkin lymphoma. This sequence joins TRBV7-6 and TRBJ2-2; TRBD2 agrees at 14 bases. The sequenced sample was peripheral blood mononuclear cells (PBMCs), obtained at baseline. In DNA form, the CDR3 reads TGTGCCAGCAGCTTAGGGACTAGCGGGAGGATACCCGGGGAGCTGTTTTTT. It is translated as CASSLGTSGRIPGELFF.